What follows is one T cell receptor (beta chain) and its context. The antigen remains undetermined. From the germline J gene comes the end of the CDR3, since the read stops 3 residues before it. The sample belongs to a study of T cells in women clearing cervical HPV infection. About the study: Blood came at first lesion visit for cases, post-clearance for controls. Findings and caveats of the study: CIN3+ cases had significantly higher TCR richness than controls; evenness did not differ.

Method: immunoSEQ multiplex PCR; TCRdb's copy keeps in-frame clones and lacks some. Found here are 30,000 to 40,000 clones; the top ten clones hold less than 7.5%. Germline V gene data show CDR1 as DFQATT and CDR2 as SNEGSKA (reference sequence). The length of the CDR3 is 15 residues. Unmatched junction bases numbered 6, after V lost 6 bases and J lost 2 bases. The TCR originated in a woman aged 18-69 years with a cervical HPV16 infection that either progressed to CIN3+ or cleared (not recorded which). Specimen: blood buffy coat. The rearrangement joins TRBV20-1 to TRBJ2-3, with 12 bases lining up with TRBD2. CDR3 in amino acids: CSAWTSGASTDTQYF. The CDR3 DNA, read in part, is TGCAGTGCATGGACTAGCGGGGCCTCCACAGATACG.